This note documents a single TCR beta chain sequence. Its cognate antigen is unknown. The junction departs from the called germline gene at one end, perhaps through a read error. Next came a second PCR, run for roughly 6 to 11 cycles, which used a sample-barcoded 5' primer along with a J-beta primer mix. Every sample produced at least 2.5 million CDR3-containing paired-end reads. TCRdb used MiXCR to reprocess the 5' RACE reads, holding one entry per CDR3 protein. The sample shows about 1.4 million distinct CDR3 sequences, 59% of them seen only once. This sample is part of a study of blood T cells in healthy people across ages. Study background: Using template switching, researchers captured about one barcoded beta molecule for each two T cells. Broader study findings: Correlation between TCR beta diversity and naive T cell percentage was strong.

Germline V gene data show CDR1 as LGHDT and CDR2 as YNNKEL (reference sequence). The CDR3 is 12 residues long. The source material was blood. The sequence came from a man aged 18 to 30 in good health. This chain uses TRBV3-1 with TRBJ1-1; tentative D call: TRBD1 (6 bases). The CDR3 protein is CAGSPGDTEAFF. The CDR3 DNA follows: TGTGCCGGCAGCCCAGGGGACACTGAAGCTTTCTTT.